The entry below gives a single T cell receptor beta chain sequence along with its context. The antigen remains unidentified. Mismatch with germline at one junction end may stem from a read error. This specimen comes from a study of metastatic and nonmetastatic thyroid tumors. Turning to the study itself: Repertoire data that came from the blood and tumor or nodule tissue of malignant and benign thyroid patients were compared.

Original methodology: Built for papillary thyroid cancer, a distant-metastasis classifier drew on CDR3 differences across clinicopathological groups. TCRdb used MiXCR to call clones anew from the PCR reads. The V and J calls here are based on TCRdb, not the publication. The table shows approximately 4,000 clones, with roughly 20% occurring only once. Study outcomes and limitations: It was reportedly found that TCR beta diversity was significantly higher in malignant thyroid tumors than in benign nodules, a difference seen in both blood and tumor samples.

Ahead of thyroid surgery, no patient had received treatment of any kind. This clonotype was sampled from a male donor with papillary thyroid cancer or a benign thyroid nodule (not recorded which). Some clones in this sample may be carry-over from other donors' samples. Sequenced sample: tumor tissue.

The CDR3 reads CASTSGTGGISTGSNVLTF. In DNA form, the CDR3 reads TGCGCCAGCACATCCGGGACAGGGGGTATTTCGACTGGGTCCAACGTCCTGACTTTC. This chain links TRBV5-1 with TRBJ2-6, with TRBD1 identical over 11 bases. The CDR3 runs to 19 residues. CDR1 is SGHRS, CDR2 YFSETQ, per germline.